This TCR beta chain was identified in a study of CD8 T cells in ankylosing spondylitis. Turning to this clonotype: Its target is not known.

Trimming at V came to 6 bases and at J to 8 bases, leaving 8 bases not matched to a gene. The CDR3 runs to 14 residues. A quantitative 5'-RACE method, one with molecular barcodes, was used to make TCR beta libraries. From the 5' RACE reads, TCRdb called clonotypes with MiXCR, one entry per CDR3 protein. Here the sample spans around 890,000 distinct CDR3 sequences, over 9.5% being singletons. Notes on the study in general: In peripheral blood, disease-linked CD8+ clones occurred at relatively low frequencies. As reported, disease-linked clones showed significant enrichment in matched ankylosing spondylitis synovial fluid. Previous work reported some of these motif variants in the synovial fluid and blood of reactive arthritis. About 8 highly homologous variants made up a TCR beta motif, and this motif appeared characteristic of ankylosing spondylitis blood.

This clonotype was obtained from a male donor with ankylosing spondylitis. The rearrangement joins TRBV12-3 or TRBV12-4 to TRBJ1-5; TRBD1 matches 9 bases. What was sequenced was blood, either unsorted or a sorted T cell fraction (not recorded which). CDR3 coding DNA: TGTGCCAGCAGCGACCTGGGACAGGGTGAGCCCCAGCATTTT. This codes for CASSDLGQGEPQHF.